Listed below are T cell receptor beta chains from one sample, sequenced in a study of response to subunit inactivated influenza vaccine. TCRdb ran MiXCR on the RT-PCR reads and lists one entry per CDR3 protein. The table includes hundreds of thousands of distinct CDR3 sequences, roughly 15% detected once. The source was PBMCs from blood, collected approximately 15 days before vaccination. These receptors all come from a man in his forties or fifties who received an inactivated influenza vaccine. Both conserved end residues are part of each CDR3. Each record gives: J gene, V gene, CDR3 protein.

TRBJ1-2,TRBV30,CAWNRGPYGYTF
TRBJ2-7,TRBV7-9,CASSLDGIGGSYEQYF
TRBJ1-6,TRBV28,CASSLILGQGNSPLHF
TRBJ2-1,TRBV4-3,CASSQGLAHEQFF
TRBJ1-1,TRBV5-1,CASSLVQGDAEAFF
TRBJ1-6,TRBV10-3,CAISEDRINSPLHF
TRBJ1-5,TRBV4-3,CASSQAHGVYSNQPQHF
TRBJ2-5,TRBV5-1,CASSLGRGAAEETQYF
TRBJ2-3,TRBV11-2,CASSSQRESQYF
TRBJ2-7,TRBV5-1,CASSLTGSTYEQYF
TRBJ2-7,TRBV10-3,CAISETGEGSYEQYF
TRBJ2-1,TRBV23-1,CASSQSWPRGSYNEQFF
TRBJ1-1,TRBV5-1,CASSPSMGQGTEAFF
TRBJ2-2,TRBV4-1,CASSHPRGGARWGRGELFF
TRBJ1-2,TRBV3-1,CASSHTITLNYGYTF
TRBJ2-3,TRBV11-2,CASSFSTFTDTQYF
TRBJ2-3,TRBV29-1,CSVDIGRTDTQYF
TRBJ1-1,TRBV7-2,CASSLVGGAEAFF
TRBJ1-5,TRBV6-2/TRBV6-3,CASSSPGATSSNQPQHF
TRBJ2-3,TRBV2,CASSEAGGEGTDTQYF
TRBJ1-1,TRBV12-2,CASRLPPARNTEAFF
TRBJ1-1,TRBV6-2/TRBV6-3,CASNQGTEAFF
TRBJ2-2,TRBV9,CASSVYVGVNAGELFF
TRBJ2-1,TRBV12-3/TRBV12-4,CASSWASGGLNEQFF
TRBJ1-1,TRBV29-1,CSVHLAGHTEAFF
TRBJ2-1,TRBV10-2,CASTPDRSYNEQFF
TRBJ2-1,TRBV13,CASSTRLAGDYNEQFF
TRBJ1-1,TRBV12-3/TRBV12-4,CASSLTRWLEAFF
TRBJ2-7,TRBV7-2,CASSLGGGIEQYF
TRBJ2-1,TRBV9,CASSVTGVVHEQFF
TRBJ1-6,TRBV5-1,CASSLTTAQNSPLHF
TRBJ2-7,TRBV15,CATSRDAGGEEQYF
TRBJ1-6,TRBV11-2,CASSLDLGGSSPLHF
TRBJ2-7,TRBV2,CASSGGWIHSYEQYF
TRBJ2-2,TRBV29-1,CSVAGQRNTGELFF
TRBJ2-5,TRBV5-1,CASREGYQETQYF
TRBJ2-7,TRBV28,CASSIQGYEQYF
TRBJ2-7,TRBV5-1,CASSLGAGAYDEQYF
TRBJ2-1,TRBV12-3/TRBV12-4,CASWLAGADEQFF
TRBJ1-1,TRBV6-2/TRBV6-3,CASSSPRWGEAFF
TRBJ2-1,TRBV5-6,CASDTWRDNEQFF
TRBJ2-1,TRBV7-3,CASSKTGGGSYNEQFF
TRBJ2-7,TRBV5-1,CASSFDSGYEQYF
TRBJ2-2,TRBV28,CASSFWLAGGPNTGELFF
TRBJ2-5,TRBV15,CATSRDSGSGGQETQYF
TRBJ2-1,TRBV4-1,CASSHLGQYNEQFF
TRBJ1-4,TRBV20-1,CSATGPRIEKLFF
TRBJ2-3,TRBV20-1,CSAIKTDAYTDTQYF
TRBJ2-5,TRBV12-3/TRBV12-4,CASSLRYQETQYF
TRBJ2-1,TRBV6-1,CASSAHEQFF
TRBJ1-1,TRBV28,CASSAENTEAFF
TRBJ2-1,TRBV9,CASSVGGTSGYNEQFF